This TCR beta chain was captured by sequencing in a study of beta chain features in type 1 diabetes. Whole-study results and caveats: Although PCR might favor shorter templates, it would do so equally in patients and controls. HLA influence on TCRB rearrangement stayed unresolved here. Shorter TCRB CDR3s, moderately but significantly so, marked every one of the four CD4+ subsets in Type 1 diabetes patients.

Every isolated RNA sample was fully reverse transcribed, so sequencing captured expressed TCRB transcripts. The repertoire was sequenced with immunoSEQ multiplex PCR; TCRdb's copy has only in-frame clones and lacks some. The sample yields about 160,000 clones, around 8.6% seen once. Via CD45RO/CCR7/CD25/CD127/CD95/CD27, cells of the CD4+ naive, central memory, regulatory and stem cell-like memory subsets were sorted. This CDR3 contains 13 residues. The germline V gene has CDR1 SGHRS and CDR2 YFSETQ. V lost 0 bases and J lost 3, with 6 bases in between. This clone appeared a few times. The antigen remains undetermined.

The specimen sequenced was central memory CD4+ T cells from blood. The receptor was isolated from a woman aged 18 to 35 with type 1 diabetes. The chain recombines TRBV5-1 with TRBJ2-5, with D unclear. The CDR3 DNA is TGCGCCAGCAGCTTGGCCGAGGAAGAGACCCAGTACTTC. Translated: CASSLAEEETQYF.